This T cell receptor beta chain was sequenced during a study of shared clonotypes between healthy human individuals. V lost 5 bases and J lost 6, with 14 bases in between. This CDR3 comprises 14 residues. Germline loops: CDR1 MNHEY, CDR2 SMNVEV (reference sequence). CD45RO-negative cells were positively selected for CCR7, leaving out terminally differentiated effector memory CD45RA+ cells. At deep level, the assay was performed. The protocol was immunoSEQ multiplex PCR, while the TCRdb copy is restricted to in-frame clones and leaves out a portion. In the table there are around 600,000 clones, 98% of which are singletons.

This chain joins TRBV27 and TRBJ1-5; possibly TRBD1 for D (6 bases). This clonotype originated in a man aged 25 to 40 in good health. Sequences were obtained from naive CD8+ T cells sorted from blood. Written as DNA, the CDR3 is TGTGCCAGCAGTCCGGGGGCTGGCAGTCAGCCCCAGCATTTT. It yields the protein CASSPGAGSQPQHF.